Listed here are 21 T cell receptor beta chains from one sample, sequenced in a study of cytomegalovirus exposure and HLA in healthy donors. Primers for the PCR totalled 60 Vbeta and 13 Jbeta. Only in-frame clones appear in the TCRdb table, and some are missing; sequencing was by immunoSEQ multiplex PCR. The sample records under 150,000 clones, around four fifths being singletons. The sequenced sample was PBMCs. The source of these receptors is a woman aged 35 to 49 in good health and CMV-seropositive.

The chain couples TRBV6-1 to TRBJ1-1, with D possibly matching TRBD1 (5 bases). The V end was cut by 8 bases, the J end by 8 bases, with 12 bases between. The CDR3 sequence is 11 residues long. CDR1 and CDR2 from the germline V gene are MNHNS and SASEGT. As DNA, the CDR3 is TGTGCCAGCGGGGGGTCAGCCGAAGCTTTCTTT. Translating it yields CASGGSAEAFF.

J is TRBJ2-3 and V is TRBV27; perhaps TRBD1 as D (5 bases). CDR3 size: 14 residues. The V gene lost 6 bases and the J gene lost 4 bases, with 14 bases spanning the gap. Germline CDR1 is MNHEY and CDR2 is SMNVEV (reference sequence). The CDR3 here is CASRRVTGADTQYF. The DNA for the CDR3 is TGTGCCAGCAGGAGAGTTACAGGAGCAGATACGCAGTATTTT.

A word on this clone: At one end the junction does not follow the germline gene, possibly because of a read error. This sequence joins TRBV18 and TRBJ1-5; 7 positions agree with TRBD1. There are 15 residues in the CDR3. CDR1 KGHSH and CDR2 LQKENI come from the germline V gene. CDR3 DNA sequence: TGTGCCAGCTCCCCGAGGGGGCGTAGCGATCAGCCCCAGCATTTT. Translation: CASSPRGRSDQPQHF.

The DNA for the CDR3 is TGTGCCAGCAGTCCGGGACAGAACACCGGGGAGCTGTTTTTT. Protein: CASSPGQNTGELFF. The rearrangement uses TRBV28 and TRBJ2-2; possibly TRBD1 for D (6 bases). Deletions cut 5 bases from V and 1 base from J, with 8 bases between. CDR1 MDHEN and CDR2 SYDVKM come from the germline V gene. This CDR3 is built from 14 residues.

This sequence joins TRBV7-9 and TRBJ2-1, with D perhaps matching TRBD1 (6 bases). Germline values: CDR1 SEHNR, CDR2 FQNEAQ (reference sequence). Trimming took 2 bases from V and 1 from J, leaving 9 bases between them. The CDR3 totals 15 residues. DNA for the CDR3: TGTGCCAGCAGCTTAAACCAGGGGTCCTACAATGAGCAGTTCTTC. It encodes CASSLNQGSYNEQFF.

The chain couples TRBV29-1 to TRBJ2-7; maybe TRBD1 (5 bases). Germline loops: CDR1 SQVTM, CDR2 ANQGSEA. This CDR3 region has 14 residues. V was shortened by 4 bases and J by 2 bases, with 15 bases between the two germline ends. The CDR3 nucleotides read TGCAGCGTTGTAACCGAAACAGGCCCCTACGAGCAGTACTTC. This gives the protein CSVVTETGPYEQYF.

This clone was detected a few times. Other DNA sequences in this specimen translate into the identical CDR3. The chain recombines TRBV2 with TRBJ2-5; 9 nucleotides match TRBD2. V shed 7 bases and J 5 bases; nucleotides not matched to a gene: 8. Germline V CDR1 and CDR2: SNHLY, FYNNEI. The CDR3 is 14 amino acids. CDR3 in amino acids: CASTAGLAAETQYF. CDR3 coding DNA: TGTGCCAGCACTGCGGGACTAGCTGCGGAGACCCAGTACTTC.

The gene calls are TRBV28 and TRBJ1-2; D not certain. V lost 2 bases to trimming and J lost 3 bases, with 10 bases between them. The CDR3 totals 14 residues. CDR1 and CDR2 (germline): MDHEN, SYDVKM. CDR3 nucleotide sequence: TGTGCCAGCAGTTTACGAGACACATACTATGGCTACACCTTC. Translated: CASSLRDTYYGYTF.

The rearrangement joins TRBV6-5 to TRBJ2-5; the match to TRBD2 covers 16 bases. The V segment lost 6 bases and the J segment 5 bases; nucleotides outside the gene matches: 3. This CDR3 spans 15 amino acids. The V gene's germline CDR1 is MNHEY and CDR2 SVGAGI. CDR3 sequence reads: CASSWGLAGGETQYF. CDR3 coding DNA: TGTGCCAGCAGCTGGGGACTAGCGGGAGGGGAGACCCAGTACTTC.

A few counts support this clone. The CDR3 protein is CAITSGGAFEQYF. In DNA form, the CDR3 reads TGTGCCATAACAAGCGGGGGGGCCTTTGAGCAGTACTTC. The chain links TRBV10-3 to TRBJ2-7; TRBD2 matches at 10 bases. The CDR3 runs 13 residues. Looked up from germline, CDR1 is ENHRY and CDR2 is SYGVKD. Trimming took 9 bases from V and 7 from J; bases not matched to a gene: 9.

The rearrangement uses TRBV6-1 and TRBJ2-1; 8 bases align to TRBD2. This CDR3 has 15 residues. The V gene end was trimmed by 5 bases and the J gene end by 3 bases; junction bases not matched to a gene: 6. Germline V gene lookup returns CDR1 MNHNS and CDR2 SASEGT. CDR3 loop: CASSSLAGSYNEQFF. The CDR3 DNA reads as TGTGCCAGCAGTTCTTTAGCGGGAAGCTACAATGAGCAGTTCTTC.

The chain is built from TRBV7-2 and TRBJ2-2; 8 nucleotides agree with TRBD1. After removal of 4 bases from V and 3 bases from J, the junction contained 7 bases not matched to a gene. The CDR3 is made up of 16 amino acids. The germline V gene encodes CDR1 SGHTA and CDR2 FQGNSA. DNA of the CDR3: TGTGCCAGCAGCTGGCTTCCGGGACAGGACACCGGGGAGCTGTTTTTT. Translated, it gives CASSWLPGQDTGELFF.

The rearrangement links TRBV11-3 to TRBJ2-1, with 13 bases aligning to TRBD2. Trimming at V came to 1 base and at J to 8 bases, leaving 5 bases not matched to a gene. Germline V CDR1 and CDR2: SGHNT, YENEEA. The CDR3 sequence is 16 residues long. The CDR3 bases are TGTGCCAGCAGCTTAGGCGGACTAGCGGGAGAGGATGAGCAGTTCTTC. It specifies CASSLGGLAGEDEQFF.

The gene calls are TRBV5-6 and TRBJ1-1; no firm D call. Germline CDR1 is SGHDT and CDR2 is YYEEEE. CDR3 length: 15 amino acids. V was clipped by 7 bases and J by 3 bases, with 19 bases between them. CDR3 sequence (DNA): TGTGCCAGCGACGAAGGAGGTCGGATGGACACTGAAGCTTTCTTT. Translating it yields CASDEGGRMDTEAFF.

This clone was detected only once. The chain joins TRBV10-3 to TRBJ2-7, with D possibly matching TRBD1 (6 bases). This CDR3 contains 14 residues. Germline V gene data show CDR1 as ENHRY and CDR2 as SYGVKD. Trimming took off 6 bases at V and 0 bases at J, with 12 bases between the two ends. This CDR3 reads CAIRGALRSYEQYF. The CDR3, as DNA: TGTGCCATCAGGGGGGCCCTGCGCTCCTACGAGCAGTACTTC.

The chain links TRBV7-6 to TRBJ2-4; TRBD1 matches at 7 bases. The germline V gene encodes CDR1 SGHVS and CDR2 FNYEAQ. The CDR3 totals 20 residues. V gave up 4 bases and J gave up 2 bases; unmatched junction bases: 20. The CDR3 region is CASSSSSSRTGTETKNIQYF. The CDR3 DNA sequence: TGTGCCAGCAGCTCTAGCAGCTCCAGGACCGGGACAGAAACCAAAAACATTCAGTACTTC. The full variable domain, with the rest looked up from reference TRBV7-6 and TRBJ2-4, is GAGVSQSPRYKVTKRGQDVALRCDPISGHVSLYWYRQALGQGPEFLTYFNYEAQQDKSGLPNDRFSAERPEGSISTLTIQRTEQRDSAMYRCASSSSSSRTGTETKNIQYFGAGTRLSVL.

The V and J genes are TRBV29-1 and TRBJ2-4, with D possibly being TRBD1 (6 bases). There are 14 residues in the CDR3. The V end lost 6 bases, the J end lost 0 bases, and 12 bases lay between the germline ends. Germline V lookup: CDR1 SQVTM, CDR2 ANQGSEA. In DNA form, the CDR3 reads TGCAGCGTGGTGACAGGACTAGCCAAAAACATTCAGTACTTC. Encoded protein: CSVVTGLAKNIQYF. The entire variable domain, with the rest obtained from reference TRBV29-1 and TRBJ2-4, is as follows: SAVISQKPSRDICQRGTSLTIQCQVDSQVTMMFWYRQQPGQSLTLIATANQGSEATYESGFVIDKFPISRPNLTFSTLTVSNMSPEDSSIYLCSVVTGLAKNIQYFGAGTRLSVL.

The rearrangement uses TRBV28 and TRBJ1-4; 9 bases align to TRBD1. J lost 7 bases, V lost 6 bases, and 6 bases had no gene match. Germline CDR1 MDHEN, CDR2 SYDVKM. CDR3 length equals 14 residues. The CDR3 DNA follows: TGTGCCAGCAGCCAGGGACAGGGAAGTGAAAAACTGTTTTTT. Translated, it gives CASSQGQGSEKLFF.

This chain joins TRBV30 and TRBJ2-5; the match to TRBD1 covers 9 bases. V shed 2 bases, J shed 2 bases, and the junction held 3 bases outside the gene matches. The CDR3 loop spans 14 amino acids. CDR1 GTSNPN and CDR2 SVGIG come from the germline V gene (reference sequence). CDR3 region: CAWSYDRGQETQYF. The CDR3, as DNA: TGTGCCTGGAGTTATGACAGGGGGCAAGAGACCCAGTACTTC. The variable domain in full, completed from reference TRBV30 and TRBJ2-5, reads SQTIHQWPATLVQPVGSPLSLECTVEGTSNPNLYWYRQAAGRGLQLLFYSVGIGQISSEVPQNLSASRPQDRQFILSSKKLLLSDSGFYLCAWSYDRGQETQYFGPGTRLLVL.

The chain has TRBV11-3 and TRBJ2-3, with 10 bases matching TRBD1. The CDR3 extends over 16 amino acids. Trimming took 3 bases from V and 3 from J; bases not matched to a gene: 6. Germline-derived CDR1 and CDR2 are SGHNT and YENEEA. The CDR3 sequence is CASSFRTGGGTDTQYF. The CDR3 DNA reads TGTGCCAGCAGCTTCCGGACAGGGGGGGGTACAGATACGCAGTATTTT.

This clone was observed a handful of times. The rearrangement uses TRBV5-5 and TRBJ2-7; tentatively, D is TRBD1 (5 bases). CDR3 length: 14 amino acids. Trimming pared 0 bases from V and 3 bases from J, leaving 10 bases between. Germline V gene lookup returns CDR1 SGHKS and CDR2 YYEKEE (reference sequence). In DNA, the CDR3 is TGTGCCAGCAGCTTGGAACAGGCCCTCTACGAGCAGTACTTC. As protein: CASSLEQALYEQYF.